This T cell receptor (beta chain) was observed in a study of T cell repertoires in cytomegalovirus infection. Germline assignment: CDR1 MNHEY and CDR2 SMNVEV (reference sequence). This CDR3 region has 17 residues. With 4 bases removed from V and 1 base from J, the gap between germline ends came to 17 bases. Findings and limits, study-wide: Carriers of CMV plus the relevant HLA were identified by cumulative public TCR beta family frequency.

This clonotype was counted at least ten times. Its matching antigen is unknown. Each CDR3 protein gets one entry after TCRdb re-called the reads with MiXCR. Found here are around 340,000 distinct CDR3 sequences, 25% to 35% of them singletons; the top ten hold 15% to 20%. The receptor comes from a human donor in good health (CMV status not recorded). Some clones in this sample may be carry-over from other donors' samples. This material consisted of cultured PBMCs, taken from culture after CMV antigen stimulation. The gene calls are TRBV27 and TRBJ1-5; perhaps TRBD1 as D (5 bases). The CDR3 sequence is CASSSTKGWTSNQPQHF. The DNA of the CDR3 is TGTGCCAGCAGTTCGACCAAGGGGTGGACGAGCAATCAGCCCCAGCATTTT.